These 3 T cell receptor beta chains came from one sample sequenced in a study of early T cells in non-severe SARS-CoV-2 infection. TCRdb re-called the 5' RACE reads with MiXCR, one entry per CDR3 protein. Among about 83,000 distinct CDR3 sequences, around 12% were seen once, and the ten largest hold about 6.5%. Sequenced input: whole blood. The receptor set was obtained from an adult who was a healthcare worker with PCR-confirmed SARS-CoV-2 infection or an uninfected control (not recorded which).

The V gene is TRBV7-9, the J gene TRBJ1-1; TRBD1 is a possible D gene (5 bases). Trimming removed 2 bases at V and 4 bases at J, with 17 bases between. Germline V CDR1 and CDR2: SEHNR, FQNEAQ (reference sequence). The CDR3 has 16 residues. This CDR3 is CASSLIPQGGGTEAFF. The CDR3 coding sequence is TGTGCCAGCAGCTTAATACCCCAGGGCGGCGGCACTGAAGCTTTCTTT. The full variable domain, rest sourced from reference TRBV7-9 and TRBJ1-1, is DTGVSQNPRHKITKRGQNVTFRCDPISEHNRLYWYRQTLGQGPEFLTYFQNEAQLEKSRLLSDRFSAERPKGSFSTLEIQRTEQGDSAMYLCASSLIPQGGGTEAFFGQGTRLTVV.

The CDR3 region has the DNA TGTGCCAGCAGTTTAGACGGACTAGCGGTCGAGACCCAGTACTTC. Translation gives CASSLDGLAVETQYF. The V call is TRBV12-3 or TRBV12-4, the J call TRBJ2-5; 10 bases fit TRBD2. V lost 1 base to trimming and J lost 5 bases; unmatched junction nucleotides: 4. The CDR3 totals 15 residues.

The CDR3 nucleotides read TGTGCCAGCAGTGGGACCGCTGGAAACACCATATATTTT. It specifies CASSGTAGNTIYF. The rearrangement links TRBV2 to TRBJ1-3; D call uncertain. The CDR3 length is 13 residues. CDR1 and CDR2 (germline): SNHLY, FYNNEI. The V end lost 4 bases, the J end lost 2 bases, and 6 bases lay between the germline ends.